The 30 T cell receptor delta chains presented below share a single source sample, sequenced in a study of gamma-delta chains in newborns, infants, children (dated by TCRdb to between 2018 and 2020). Instrument used: Illumina MiSeq. Via CATT, TCRdb reprocessed the public reads, and rows with identical DNA were then joined. This sample comprises 3,900 or so delta-chain clones, about 40% of them detected only once. The top ten constitute over 11% of the sample. Input material: blood. The origin of the receptors is a child who received the measles vaccine.

In regard to this clone: A far bigger clonotype differs at one base, so this is likely a read error. V and J are TRDV1 and TRDJ1; 9 nucleotides line up with TRDD2. CDR1 is TSWWSYY, CDR2 QGS, per germline. The CDR3 spans 20 residues. The V segment lost 0 bases and the J segment 4 bases; nucleotides outside the gene matches: 18. The CDR3 DNA follows: TGTGCTCTTGGGGAACTCAGCCTTCCTACGGGGGATTGCTTCTTCGATAAACTCATCTTT. It codes for CALGELSLPTGDCFFDKLIF.

A remark on this clone: The junction departs from the called germline gene at one end, perhaps through a read error. This sequence joins TRDV3 and TRDJ1; 8 bases fit TRDD3. Germline CDR1 TVYSNPD, CDR2 GDNSRS (reference sequence). CDR3 length equals 20 residues. The CDR3 DNA sequence: TGTGCCTTTTGGAACTTACTGGGGGGCCTCACACTCTACAATACCGATGAACTCATCTTT. It yields the protein CAFWNLLGGLTLYNTDELIF. The full variable domain, its missing parts supplied by reference TRDV3 and TRDJ1, is CDKVTQSSPDQTVASGSEVVLLCTYDTVYSNPDLFWYRIRPDYSFQFVFYGDNSRSEGADFTQGRFSVKHILTQKAFHLVISPVRTEDSATYYCAFWNLLGGLTLYNTDELIFGKGTRVTVEP.

This rearrangement joins TRDV1 to TRDJ1; 12 bases agree with TRDD3. The CDR3 is made up of 19 amino acids. Germline lookup yields CDR1 TSWWSYY and CDR2 QGS. The junction had 10 bases not matched to a gene; V was cut back by 2 bases and J by 0 bases. The CDR3 coding sequence is TGTGCTCTTGGGGAAGGTACTGGGGGATACCTCACCAACACCGATAAACTCATCTTT. It encodes CALGEGTGGYLTNTDKLIF.

V is TRDV1 and J is TRDJ1, with D perhaps TRDD3 (6 bases). Germline V gene data show CDR1 as TSWWSYY and CDR2 as QGS. This CDR3 is built from 17 residues. The V end was cut by 3 bases, the J end by 0 bases, with 17 bases between. The CDR3 DNA is TGTGCTCTTGGGGACATTACGGGTGGGGGGTACACCGATAAACTCATCTTT. It specifies CALGDITGGGYTDKLIF.

The chain couples TRDV1 to TRDJ1, with D possibly called TRDD2 or TRDD3 (6 bases each). V lost 0 bases to trimming and J lost 4 bases, with 33 bases between them. CDR3 size: 22 residues. Germline CDR1 TSWWSYY, CDR2 QGS. DNA of the CDR3: TGTGCTCTTGGGGAACTCTCGTCCTACGGCTACTGGGCCGGGTCTCCCCACGATAAACTCATCTTT. This encodes CALGELSSYGYWAGSPHDKLIF.

As concerns this clone: One base separates it from a far larger clone, so it is likely a read error. The CDR3 sequence: CAAVTSYWYWGFTDRLIF. DNA of the CDR3: TGTGCAGCAGTGACTTCCTACTGGTACTGGGGATTCACCGATAGACTCATCTTT. The J gene is TRDJ1, the V gene TRAV29/DV5, with D possibly TRDD2 on 8 matching bases. Germline loops: CDR1 NSMFDY, CDR2 ISSIKDK. The length of the CDR3 is 18 residues.

Worth noting for this clone: The junction differs from germline at one of its ends, possibly a read error. The CDR3 loop reads CALGELLPFFHTGWDTRQVFF. CDR3 coding DNA: TGTGCTCTTGGGGAACTCCTCCCCTTCTTCCATACAGGCTGGGACACCCGACAGGTGTTTTTC. This sequence joins TRDV1 and TRDJ3; D may be TRDD2 or TRDD3 (5 bases each). The CDR3 loop spans 21 amino acids. From germline, CDR1 is TSWWSYY and CDR2 QGS.

The chain links TRDV1 to TRDJ1, with 7 positions matching TRDD3. Per germline, CDR1 TSWWSYY and CDR2 QGS. The V and J ends lost 1 base and 0 bases, in that order; junction bases with no gene match: 20. This CDR3 is 21 amino acids long. In nucleotides, the CDR3 is TGTGCTCTTGGGGAACGCACTCCCTATCGGGGGATCCGAATGTACACCGATAAACTCATCTTT. This sequence encodes CALGERTPYRGIRMYTDKLIF.

The chain employs TRDV1 and TRDJ1, with D perhaps TRDD3 (6 bases). The CDR3 covers 14 residues. The V end was cut by 3 bases, the J end by 0 bases, with 8 bases between. The V gene's germline CDR1 is TSWWSYY and CDR2 QGS. CDR3 amino acids: CALGEVGDTDKLIF. DNA of the CDR3: TGTGCTCTTGGGGAGGTGGGGGACACCGATAAACTCATCTTT.

The chain is built from TRDV2 and TRDJ3, with 12 bases fitting TRDD3. Germline trimming cut 0 bases from V and 0 bases from J; bases unmatched to any gene: 8. This CDR3 contains 21 residues. CDR1 is GEAIGNYY, CDR2 EKD, per germline. This chain's CDR3 is CACDTGWGIRSGSWDTRQMFF. The CDR3 bases are TGTGCCTGTGACACCGGCTGGGGGATACGGTCAGGCTCCTGGGACACCCGACAGATGTTTTTC.

This chain joins TRDV3 and TRDJ1; 8 bases are a match to TRDD3. This CDR3 has 17 residues. J was trimmed by 1 base and V by 1 base; bases with no gene match: 14. CDR1 is TVYSNPD, CDR2 GDNSRS, per germline (reference sequence). The CDR3 spells CAFNPGWGIKRTDKLIF. In nucleotides, the CDR3 is TGTGCCTTTAACCCCGGGTGGGGGATCAAACGCACCGATAAACTCATCTTT.

A remark on this clone: Other DNA sequences within the sample encode an identical CDR3. The rearrangement links TRDV1 to TRDJ3; 11 bases line up with TRDD3. This CDR3 contains 24 residues. Germline-derived CDR1 and CDR2 are TSWWSYY and QGS. The junction had 18 bases not matched to a gene; V was cut back by 1 base and J by 1 base. The CDR3 loop reads CALGEPLPKPKLGDRSWDTRQMFF. For the CDR3, the DNA is TGTGCTCTTGGGGAACCACTACCTAAGCCAAAACTGGGGGATAGGTCCTGGGACACCCGACAGATGTTTTTC.

This chain joins TRDV1 and TRDJ1; 8 bases map to TRDD2. The germline V gene encodes CDR1 TSWWSYY and CDR2 QGS. The CDR3 spans 18 residues. V lost 1 base to trimming and J lost 10 bases; unmatched junction nucleotides: 20. The chain's CDR3 is CALGEQALFLRWTRRLIF. The CDR3 DNA sequence: TGTGCTCTTGGGGAACAGGCCCTCTTCCTACGGTGGACACGTCGACTCATCTTT.

The gene calls are TRDV2 and TRDJ3, with a weak D call TRDD3 (5 bases). Trimming took 1 base from V and 0 from J, leaving 12 bases between them. This CDR3 is built from 18 residues. Per the germline V gene, CDR1 is GEAIGNYY and CDR2 is EKD. DNA for the CDR3: TGTGCCTGTGACACATGGGGTCTTAGCTCCTGGGACACCCGACAGATGTTTTTC. Translated: CACDTWGLSSWDTRQMFF.

In this sample, this clone turned up a few times. The chain carries TRDV1 and TRDJ1; either TRDD1 or TRDD3 may fit D (5 bases each). CDR3 size: 11 residues. V shed 9 bases and J shed 11 bases, with 16 bases lying between them. CDR1 is TSWWSYY, CDR2 QGS, per germline. The CDR3 DNA reads as TGTGCTCTCCTCGAAATGGGGACGCTCATCTTT. Translated, it gives CALLEMGTLIF.

The V call is TRAV29/DV5, the J call TRDJ1; TRDD3 aligns across 10 bases. Losses at the gene ends were 4 bases for V and 2 bases for J; bases not matched to a gene: 23. This CDR3 spans 20 amino acids. Per germline, CDR1 NSMFDY and CDR2 ISSIKDK. CDR3 coding DNA: TGTGCAGCAGGGAGTTTCCCACATACTGGGGGATTTGAACCAACCGATAAACTCATCTTT. This codes for CAAGSFPHTGGFEPTDKLIF. Full variable domain (remainder filled in from reference TRAV29/DV5 and TRDJ1): DQQVKQNSPSLSVQEGRISILNCDYTNSMFDYFLWYKKYPAEGPTFLISISSIKDKNEDGRFTVFLNKSAKHLSLHIVPSQPGDSAVYFCAAGSFPHTGGFEPTDKLIFGKGTRVTVEP.

This clone was counted once. For the CDR3, the DNA is TGTGCTCTTGGGGAACGTACCCACCTTCCTACGAAGTTGGGCCTATTGGGGGATAGAACCTGGGACACCCGACAGATGTTTTTC. It yields the protein CALGERTHLPTKLGLLGDRTWDTRQMFF. The chain carries TRDV1 and TRDJ3; D is perhaps TRDD2 or TRDD3 (9 bases each). Germline V gene lookup returns CDR1 TSWWSYY and CDR2 QGS. The CDR3 sequence is 28 residues long. Trimming stripped 1 base from V and 2 bases from J, with 42 bases between.

V gene TRDV1 combines with J gene TRDJ1; 9 nucleotides line up with TRDD3. This CDR3 comprises 22 residues. Germline CDR1 and CDR2: TSWWSYY and QGS. V shed 4 bases, J shed 2 bases, and the junction held 26 bases outside the gene matches. The chain's CDR3 is CALGGRSFRLTGGHRGTDKLIF. CDR3 coding DNA: TGTGCTCTTGGGGGACGAAGCTTCCGTTTAACTGGGGGACACAGAGGTACCGATAAACTCATCTTT.

This chain links TRDV1 with TRDJ1, with 8 bases aligning to TRDD3. V lost 4 bases to trimming and J lost 0 bases; unmatched junction nucleotides: 31. Looked up from germline, CDR1 is TSWWSYY and CDR2 is QGS. This CDR3 is 24 amino acids long. Here the CDR3 reads CALGGPIRGGQVLGAPLYTDKLIF. In DNA, the CDR3 is TGTGCTCTTGGGGGACCGATAAGGGGGGGGCAAGTACTGGGGGCCCCATTGTACACCGATAAACTCATCTTT.

The CDR3 region is CATGLPSYGGGDKLIF. CDR3 sequence (DNA): TGTGCCACAGGGCTGCCTTCCTACGGAGGGGGCGATAAACTCATCTTT. The genes are TRDV3 and TRDJ1; TRDD2 matches 9 bases. The CDR3 covers 16 residues. The V gene's germline CDR1 is TVYSNPD and CDR2 GDNSRS (reference sequence). With 5 bases clipped from V and 4 bases from J, the junction kept 17 bases outside the gene matches.

On this clone: Since a far larger clone is one base different, this is likely a read error. The chain is built from TRDV1 and TRDJ1, with D possibly TRDD3 on 6 matching bases. Germline V gene sequence: CDR1 TSWWSYY, CDR2 QGS. V lost 0 bases and J lost 0, with 29 bases in between. This CDR3 region has 22 residues. Here the CDR3 reads CALGELPYTYWLGYGYTDKLIF. The CDR3 region has the DNA TGTGCTCTTGGGGAACTGCCCTACACTTACTGGCTGGGGTACGGGTACACCGATAAACTCATCTTT.

This clone was detected a few times. This sequence joins TRDV1 and TRDJ1; TRDD3 aligns across 13 bases. Germline CDR1 TSWWSYY, CDR2 QGS. V was clipped by 1 base and J by 0 bases; unmatched bases: 32. The CDR3 runs to 27 residues. CDR3 nucleotide sequence: TGTGCTCTTGGGGAACGCCCCCTCCTTCCTCCCTGCCTTACTGGGGGATACGCCGGTTCGTACACCGATAAACTCATCTTT. Protein sequence: CALGERPLLPPCLTGGYAGSYTDKLIF.

Note on this clone: A read error likely explains this, since a far larger clone differs by one base. The rearrangement links TRDV3 to TRDJ1; 9 bases match TRDD3. The CDR3 contains 14 residues. Germline CDR1 is TVYSNPD and CDR2 is GDNSRS (reference sequence). CDR3 in DNA: TGTGCCTTTTCACTGGGGGAGACCACCGATAAACCCATCTTT. Translating gives CAFSLGETTDKPIF.

The CDR3 nucleotides are TGTGCTCTTGGGGACCACTTGGCCCCCCATGCGGTGACCGATAAACTCATCTTT. Translated, it gives CALGDHLAPHAVTDKLIF. The chain combines TRDV1 with TRDJ1, with D hard to call. Germline V gene data show CDR1 as TSWWSYY and CDR2 as QGS. V was cut by 3 bases and J by 2 bases, with 22 bases left in between. CDR3 length: 18 residues.

The chain recombines TRDV2 with TRDJ1; TRDD3 matches at 12 bases. The CDR3 spans 20 residues. The V segment lost 3 bases and the J segment 0 bases; nucleotides outside the gene matches: 16. Germline CDR1 reads GEAIGNYY; CDR2 reads EKD. CDR3 in DNA: TGTGCCTGTGACGCTGTCTATCCTGGGGGATACGTCCCGTACACCGATAAACTCATCTTT. The encoded protein is CACDAVYPGGYVPYTDKLIF.

The V gene is TRDV1, the J gene TRDJ1; D gene uncertain. The CDR3 sequence is 17 residues long. Trimming removed 5 bases at V and 0 bases at J, with 19 bases between. Germline values: CDR1 TSWWSYY, CDR2 QGS. CDR3 sequence reads: CALGNPPPTPYTDKLIF. The CDR3 nucleotides are TGTGCTCTTGGGAACCCCCCTCCGACCCCCTACACCGATAAACTCATCTTT.

As to this clone: A single base is all that separates this from a far larger clone, so a read error is likely. The rearrangement uses TRAV29/DV5 and TRDJ1; 7 nucleotides agree with TRDD3. The CDR3 extends over 18 amino acids. The V gene end was trimmed by 4 bases and the J gene end by 1 base; junction bases not matched to a gene: 19. Germline loops: CDR1 NSMFDY, CDR2 ISSIKDK. This chain's CDR3 is CAAVTAYWYWGFTDKLIF. The CDR3 DNA is TGTGCAGCAGTGACTGCCTACTGGTACTGGGGATTCACCGATAAACTCATCTTT.

To note about this clone: At the DNA level, this CDR3 is encoded by other sequences in the same sample as well. The CDR3 DNA follows: TGTGCTCTTGGGGAATCCCCTCTATTTTCCTTCCTACGGGGGATCGACACCGATAAACTCATCTTT. Translation: CALGESPLFSFLRGIDTDKLIF. The chain carries TRDV1 and TRDJ1; TRDD2 matches 9 bases. This CDR3 region has 22 residues. The junction had 22 bases not matched to a gene; V was cut back by 2 bases and J by 0 bases. Per the germline V gene, CDR1 is TSWWSYY and CDR2 is QGS.

CDR3 DNA: TGTGCTCTTGGGGAAGTATCCCCTCCTCATGCAGGGTACTGGGGGATACCAAAGAGGGTGGTTTACACCGATAAACTCATCTTT. Protein: CALGEVSPPHAGYWGIPKRVVYTDKLIF. The V and J genes are TRDV1 and TRDJ1, with TRDD3 identical over 12 bases. CDR1 is TSWWSYY and CDR2 is QGS in the germline V gene. Losses at the gene ends were 2 bases for V and 0 bases for J; bases not matched to a gene: 37. This CDR3 spans 28 amino acids.

This clone is judged large (0.1 to 1%). The V gene is TRDV1, the J gene TRDJ1; 8 bases align to TRDD3. This CDR3 is 17 amino acids long. Trimming removed 4 bases from V and 0 bases from J; junction bases left unmatched: 10. Germline CDR1 reads TSWWSYY; CDR2 reads QGS. The CDR3 region is CALGAPSGGDNTDKLIF. The CDR3 DNA follows: TGTGCTCTTGGGGCCCCCTCTGGGGGAGACAACACCGATAAACTCATCTTT.